The T cell receptor beta chain described here comes from a study of T-cell reconstitution after alpha-beta-depleted transplantation in children (dated by TCRdb to between 2015 and 2016). For the study in its entirety: Using TCR repertoire profiling, the study followed T-cell immune reconstitution in a quantitative way in children after TCRalphabeta/CD19-depleted allogeneic hematopoietic cell transplantation.

Taken from the germline V gene, the CDR1 and CDR2 loops are SQVTM and ANQGSEA. V is cut back by 7 bases and J by 4 bases, with 11 bases in the junction unmatched. Spanning cysteine to phenylalanine, the CDR3 consists of 14 amino acids. Just the 42-base CDR3 DNA is kept, in frame starting at base 1. The library was prepared using PCR. TCRdb lists the instrument as Illumina HiSeq 2500. To normalize quantification of the TCRbeta repertoire, the TCR libraries were built with molecular barcoding that relied on unique molecular identifiers. TCRdb cleaned the public reads at Q25 with fastp, built clones with MiXCR and kept in-frame beta chains. Merged by CDR3 protein, the rows form single entries marked with the most common genes and DNA. This sample has almost 500,000 distinct CDR3 sequences in its table, and around 13% of those were observed once. The ten largest account for about 5% of the sample. There are many counts of this clonotype. There is no known antigen for this receptor. Base qualities are not at hand, and no much larger clone is one base apart.

The sequence links TRBV29-1 to TRBJ1-1, with 8 middle bases fitting TRBD1. The sequences come from PBMCs from the stem cell graft donor, collected from the stem cell graft. The receptor was derived from a human donor who donated a stem cell graft to a child with combined immunodeficiency. DNA sequence: TGCAGCGGTCGACTGACAGGGGAGGCCACTGAAGCTTTCTTT. This codes for CSGRLTGEATEAFF.